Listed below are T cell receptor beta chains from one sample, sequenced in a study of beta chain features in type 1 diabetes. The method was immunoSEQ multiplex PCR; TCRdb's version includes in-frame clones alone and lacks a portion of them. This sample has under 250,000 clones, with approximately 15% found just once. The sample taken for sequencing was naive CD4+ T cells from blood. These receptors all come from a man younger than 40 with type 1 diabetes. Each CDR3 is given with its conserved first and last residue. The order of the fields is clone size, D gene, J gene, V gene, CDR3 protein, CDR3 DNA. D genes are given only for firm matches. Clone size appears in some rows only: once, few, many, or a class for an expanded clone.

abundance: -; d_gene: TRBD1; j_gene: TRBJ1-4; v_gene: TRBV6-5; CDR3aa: CATSTGGIGEKLFF; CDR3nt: TGTGCCACCTCCACAGGGGGCATAGGAGAAAAACTGTTTTTT
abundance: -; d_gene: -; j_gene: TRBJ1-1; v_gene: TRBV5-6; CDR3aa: CASSHRVGNTEAFF; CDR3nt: TGTGCCAGCAGCCACAGGGTGGGGAACACTGAAGCTTTCTTT
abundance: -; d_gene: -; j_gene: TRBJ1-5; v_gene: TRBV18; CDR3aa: CASSQKRTPSNQPQHF; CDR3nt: TGTGCCAGCTCACAAAAACGGACACCTAGCAATCAGCCCCAGCATTTT
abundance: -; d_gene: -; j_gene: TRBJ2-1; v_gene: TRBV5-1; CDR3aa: CASSLGAGSRNEQFF; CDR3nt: TGCGCCAGCAGCTTGGGTGCGGGATCTCGTAATGAGCAGTTCTTC
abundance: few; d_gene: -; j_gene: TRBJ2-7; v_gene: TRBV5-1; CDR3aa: CASSLNQGSTYEQYF; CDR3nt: TGCGCCAGCAGCTTGAACCAGGGTTCAACCTACGAGCAGTACTTC
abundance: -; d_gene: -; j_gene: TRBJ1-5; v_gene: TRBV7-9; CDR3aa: CASSTGHLQPQHF; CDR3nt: TGTGCCAGCAGCACGGGACATCTTCAGCCCCAGCATTTT
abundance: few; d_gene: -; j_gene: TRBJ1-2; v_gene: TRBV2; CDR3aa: CASGAESYGYTF; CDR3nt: TGTGCCAGCGGGGCGGAGTCCTATGGCTACACCTTC
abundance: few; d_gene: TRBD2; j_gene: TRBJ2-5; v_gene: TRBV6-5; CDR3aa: CASFSGVEETQYF; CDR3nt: TGTGCCAGTTTTAGCGGGGTCGAAGAGACCCAGTACTTC
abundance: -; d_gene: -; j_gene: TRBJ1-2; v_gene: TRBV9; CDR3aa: CASSVGFTGNGYTF; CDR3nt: TGTGCCAGCAGCGTAGGGTTTACAGGGAATGGCTACACCTTC
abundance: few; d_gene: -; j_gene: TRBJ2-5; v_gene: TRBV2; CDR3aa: CASSPPRRETQYF; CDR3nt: TGTGCCAGCAGTCCTCCTAGGCGTGAGACCCAGTACTTC
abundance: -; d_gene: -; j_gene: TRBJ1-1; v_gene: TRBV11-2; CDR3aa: CASSVQPAPRNTEAFF; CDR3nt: TGTGCCAGCAGCGTTCAGCCAGCCCCTAGGAACACTGAAGCTTTCTTT
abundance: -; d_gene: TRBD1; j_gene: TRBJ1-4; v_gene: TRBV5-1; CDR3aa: CASSPGTGPNEKLFF; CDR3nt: TGCGCCAGCAGCCCCGGGACAGGACCTAATGAAAAACTGTTTTTT
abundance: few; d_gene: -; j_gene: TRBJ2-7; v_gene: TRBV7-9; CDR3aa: CASSLDGTYEQYF; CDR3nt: TGTGCCAGCAGCTTGGACGGGACCTACGAGCAGTACTTC
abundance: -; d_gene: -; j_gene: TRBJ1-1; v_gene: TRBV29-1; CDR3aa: CSTAGRGIMNTEAFF; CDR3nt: TGCAGCACAGCGGGGAGGGGGATTATGAACACTGAAGCTTTCTTT
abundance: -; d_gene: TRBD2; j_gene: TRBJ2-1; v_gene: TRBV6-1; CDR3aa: CASSEGGSGRNEQFF; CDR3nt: TGTGCCAGCAGTGAAGGGGGTAGCGGGAGAAATGAGCAGTTCTTC
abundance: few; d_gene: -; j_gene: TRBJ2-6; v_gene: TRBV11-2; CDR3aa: CASSLVSPVANVLTF; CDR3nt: TGTGCCAGCAGCTTAGTCTCCCCAGTAGCCAACGTCCTGACTTTC
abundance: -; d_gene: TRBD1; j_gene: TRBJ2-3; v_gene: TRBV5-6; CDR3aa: CASRRPGQGSTDTQYF; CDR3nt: TGTGCCAGCAGGCGACCGGGACAGGGGAGCACAGATACGCAGTATTTT
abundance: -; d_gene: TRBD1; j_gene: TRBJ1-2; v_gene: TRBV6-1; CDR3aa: CASSDPRPGGPSFYGYTF; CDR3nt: TGTGCCAGCAGTGATCCACGTCCAGGGGGCCCATCCTTCTATGGCTACACCTTC
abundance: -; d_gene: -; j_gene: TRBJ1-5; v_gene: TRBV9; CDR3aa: CASSGGDGQPQHF; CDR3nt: TGTGCCAGCAGCGGTGGAGACGGCCAGCCCCAGCATTTT
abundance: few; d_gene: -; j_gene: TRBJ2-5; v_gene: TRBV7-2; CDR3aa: CASSDANGAQYF; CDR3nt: TGTGCCAGCAGCGATGCAAACGGGGCCCAGTACTTC